Below are 16 T cell receptor beta chains sequenced from a single sample in a study of T cell repertoires in cytomegalovirus infection. TCRdb called the reads again in MiXCR, with one record for every CDR3 protein. The sample holds 150,000 to 200,000 distinct CDR3 sequences, around 15% seen once. The source material was PBMCs. The receptors here all came from a human donor in good health (CMV status not recorded). Some clones in this sample may be carry-over from other donors' samples.

This chain connects TRBV12-3 or TRBV12-4 to TRBJ2-7; D remains unclear. With 2 bases removed from V and 4 bases from J, the gap between germline ends came to 6 bases. This CDR3 comprises 12 residues. CDR3 DNA sequence: TGTGCCAGCAGTTTACTCGATTACGAGCAGTACTTC. Its translation: CASSLLDYEQYF.

The rearrangement uses TRBV7-8 and TRBJ2-1, with D perhaps matching TRBD1 or TRBD2 (5 bases each). CDR1 is SGHVS and CDR2 is FQNEAQ in the germline V gene. The CDR3 is 17 residues long. Trimming removed 0 bases from V and 0 bases from J, with 12 bases in between. This chain's CDR3 is CASSLAGTVSSYNEQFF. CDR3 DNA: TGTGCCAGCAGCTTAGCCGGGACGGTGAGCTCCTACAATGAGCAGTTCTTC.

This clonotype was counted a few times. This sequence joins TRBV9 and TRBJ2-2; 9 bases line up with TRBD1. V trimming: 2 bases; J trimming: 3 bases; junction bases outside the gene matches: 5. The CDR3 is made up of 16 amino acids. Looked up from germline, CDR1 is SGDLS and CDR2 is YYNGEE. In DNA form, the CDR3 reads TGTGCCAGCAGCGTCACAGGGGGCGCCGACACCGGGGAGCTGTTTTTT. This translates into CASSVTGGADTGELFF.

This clonotype came up a few times. V usage is TRBV6-4 and J usage is TRBJ1-5; D unresolved. The CDR3 contains 15 residues. V was clipped by 4 bases and J by 2 bases, with 12 bases between them. Per the germline V gene, CDR1 is MRHNA and CDR2 is SNTAGT. As DNA, the CDR3 is TGTGCCAGCAGTGCTGGATCGGGTGGCAATCAGCCCCAGCATTTT. This codes for CASSAGSGGNQPQHF.

The rearrangement joins TRBV5-6 to TRBJ2-3; D is perhaps TRBD2 (6 bases). The CDR3 is 15 amino acids. V lost 8 bases to trimming and J lost 3 bases, with 19 bases between them. Germline loops: CDR1 SGHDT, CDR2 YYEEEE. CDR3 bases: TGTGCCAGGCCCCTACGGGTGGGGGGAACAGATACGCAGTATTTT. Translation: CARPLRVGGTDTQYF. Full variable domain (remainder filled in from reference TRBV5-6 and TRBJ2-3): DAGVTQSPTHLIKTRGQQVTLRCSPKSGHDTVSWYQQALGQGPQFIFQYYEEEERQRGNFPDRFSGHQFPNYSSELNVNALLLGDSALYLCARPLRVGGTDTQYFGPGTRLTVL.

As to this clonotype: Its ends do not fully match the called genes, so a read error is possible. The genes are TRBV29-1 and TRBJ1-3; no firm D call. The CDR3 consists of 14 residues. The germline gives CDR1 SQVTM, CDR2 ANQGSEA. The CDR3 nucleotides read TGCAGCGTTGAATTGGGCAGGACTGGAAACAGCATATATTTT. It is translated as CSVELGRTGNSIYF. The full variable domain, rest sourced from reference TRBV29-1 and TRBJ1-3, is SAVISQKPSRDICQRGTSLTIQCQVDSQVTMMFWYRQQPGQSLTLIATANQGSEATYESGFVIDKFPISRPNLTFSTLTVSNMSPEDSSIYLCSVELGRTGNSIYFGEGSWLTVV.

There are many counts of this clonotype. This chain links TRBV7-9 with TRBJ2-5, with unresolved D. The length of the CDR3 is 12 residues. Trimming stripped 5 bases from V and 7 bases from J, with 11 bases between. Per the germline V gene, CDR1 is SEHNR and CDR2 is FQNEAQ (reference sequence). CDR3 sequence reads: CASSPAGGTQYF. CDR3 DNA: TGTGCCAGCAGCCCCGCCGGTGGGACCCAGTACTTC.

This clonotype was seen repeatedly, ten times or more. This chain links TRBV12-3 or TRBV12-4 with TRBJ1-5, with D possibly matching TRBD1 (6 bases). The CDR3 loop spans 17 amino acids. V was shortened by 1 base and J by 1 base, with 14 bases between the two germline ends. The CDR3 DNA reads as TGTGCCAGCAGTTTAGATTGGGGGGCGCGAAGCAATCAGCCCCAGCATTTT. Its translation is CASSLDWGARSNQPQHF.

The sample holds many counts of this clonotype. The V gene is TRBV7-2, the J gene TRBJ1-4; 7 bases are a match to TRBD1. Trimming cost V 5 bases and J 4 bases; bases outside gene matches: 13. CDR1 is SGHTA, CDR2 FQGNSA, per germline. There are 17 residues in the CDR3. The CDR3 region is CASSPQPTTGSNEKLFF. The CDR3 DNA follows: TGTGCCAGCAGCCCACAACCGACGACAGGGAGTAATGAAAAACTGTTTTTT.

Notes on this clonotype: Without the conserved terminal phenylalanine or tryptophan, this CDR3 likely stems from a read error. The rearrangement joins TRBV4-1 to TRBJ1-2, with D possibly matching TRBD1 (5 bases). The V end was cut by 1 base, the J end by 3 bases, with 9 bases between. Germline CDR1 MGHRA, CDR2 YSYEKL. The CDR3 has 14 amino acids. DNA of the CDR3: TGCGCCAGCAGCCAAGCAGCAGGGTACTATGGCTACACCATC. Translated, it gives CASSQAAGYYGYTI.

This clonotype was found many times. This chain joins TRBV7-2 and TRBJ2-2, with a possible D match to TRBD1 (6 bases). The germline gives CDR1 SGHTA, CDR2 FQGNSA. CDR3 length: 13 amino acids. With 3 bases removed from V and 6 bases from J, the gap between germline ends came to 8 bases. CDR3 DNA: TGTGCCAGCAGCTTCAGGGGCGCCGGGGAGCTGTTTTTT. This translates into CASSFRGAGELFF.

In its sample, this clonotype was seen many times. The rearrangement uses TRBV7-9 and TRBJ2-6; possibly TRBD1 for D (5 bases). Germline loops: CDR1 SEHNR, CDR2 FQNEAQ (reference sequence). This CDR3 spans 17 amino acids. V gave up 1 base and J gave up 0 bases, with 10 bases separating them. The chain's CDR3 is CASSLGRQPSGANVLTF. CDR3 DNA sequence: TGTGCCAGCAGCTTAGGACGACAGCCCTCTGGGGCCAACGTCCTGACTTTC.

This clonotype was picked up many times. The V call is TRBV7-2, the J call TRBJ2-3, with D maybe TRBD2 (6 bases). This CDR3 contains 15 residues. CDR1 is SGHTA, CDR2 FQGNSA, per germline. V dropped 5 bases and J dropped 0 bases, with 12 bases sitting between them. CDR3 nucleotides: TGTGCCAGCAGCCGGGGACGGGAGAGCACAGATACGCAGTATTTT. It yields the protein CASSRGRESTDTQYF.

This clonotype has at least ten counts. This rearrangement joins TRBV28 to TRBJ2-3, with 8 bases fitting TRBD2. Trimming cost V 3 bases and J 4 bases; bases outside gene matches: 6. The length of the CDR3 is 15 residues. Germline-derived CDR1 and CDR2 are MDHEN and SYDVKM. Here the CDR3 reads CASSFLTSDPDTQYF. In DNA, the CDR3 is TGTGCCAGCAGTTTCCTGACTAGCGACCCAGATACGCAGTATTTT.

This sequence joins TRBV20-1 and TRBJ2-5; D not resolved. CDR1 DFQATT and CDR2 SNEGSKA come from the germline V gene (reference sequence). The CDR3 runs 13 residues. Trimming shortened V by 5 bases and J by 2 bases, and 12 bases separated the two germline ends. In nucleotides, the CDR3 is TGCAGTGCTCTTGCGGACGGACAAGAGACCCAGTACTTC. Amino acids: CSALADGQETQYF.

There are many counts of this clonotype. The chain recombines TRBV7-9 with TRBJ2-1; perhaps TRBD2 as D (6 bases). This CDR3 contains 16 residues. Trimming removed 6 bases from V and 5 bases from J, with 20 bases in between. The V gene's germline CDR1 is SEHNR and CDR2 FQNEAQ (reference sequence). The CDR3: CASRVEGKQFDNEQFF. Written as DNA, the CDR3 is TGTGCCAGCAGAGTGGAGGGGAAGCAGTTTGACAATGAGCAGTTCTTC.